The next 26 T cell receptor beta chains were all read from a single sample in a study of blood T cell repertoires in COVID-19. Libraries were prepared by immunoSEQ multiplex PCR; TCRdb keeps only in-frame clonotypes and omits some of them. The sample carries about 80,000 clones, more than 70% recorded once. Sequencing was performed on peripheral blood. The receptors stem from a man in his 60s with active or convalescent COVID-19.

The rearrangement joins TRBV3-1 (or the pseudogene TRBV3-2) to TRBJ1-1; D remains unclear. The V and J ends lost 3 bases and 8 bases respectively, with 10 bases between them. This CDR3 is 12 amino acids long. The germline V gene encodes CDR1 LGHDT and CDR2 YNNKEL (reference sequence). The CDR3 DNA follows: TGTGCCAGCAGCCAGATGACAAGCGAAGCTTTCTTT. The encoded protein is CASSQMTSEAFF.

The chain is built from TRBV3-1 (or the pseudogene TRBV3-2) and TRBJ1-5, with D possibly TRBD1 on 6 matching bases. This CDR3 has 16 residues. CDR1 is LGHDT, CDR2 YNNKEL, per germline (reference sequence). V lost 0 bases, J lost 7 bases, and 16 bases lay in between. For the CDR3, the DNA is TGTGCCAGCAGCCAAGATCGAACAGGGATTACCCAGCCCCAGCATTTT. It translates to CASSQDRTGITQPQHF.

This chain connects TRBV28 to TRBJ2-7; maybe TRBD1 (6 bases). Germline V gives CDR1 MDHEN, CDR2 SYDVKM. V was trimmed by 3 bases and J by 3 bases, leaving 12 bases between them. The CDR3 covers 14 residues. For the CDR3, the DNA is TGTGCCAGCAGTTTGATACAGGGAAACTACGAGCAGTACTTC. It is translated as CASSLIQGNYEQYF.

This clone was counted a single time. The chain combines TRBV6-5 with TRBJ1-2; unclear D gene. Germline V lookup: CDR1 MNHEY, CDR2 SVGAGI. The CDR3 runs 13 residues. The V end was cut by 6 bases, the J end by 4 bases, with 12 bases between. CDR3 DNA sequence: TGTGCCAGCAGCGACACGGTTACCTATGGCTACACCTTC. This codes for CASSDTVTYGYTF.

The chain recombines TRBV18 with TRBJ2-5; TRBD1 agrees at 8 bases. Germline V gene data show CDR1 as KGHSH and CDR2 as LQKENI. Losses at the gene ends were 4 bases for V and 4 bases for J; bases not matched to a gene: 8. The CDR3 is 15 amino acids. The DNA of the CDR3 is TGTGCCAGCTCACGGGACAGGACAGGGCGAGAGACCCAGTACTTC. Translating it yields CASSRDRTGRETQYF.

J is TRBJ2-2 and V is TRBV5-1; 15 bases map to TRBD2. V was pared by 4 bases and J by 7 bases, with 5 bases of the junction left unmatched. Germline CDR1 and CDR2: SGHRS and YFSETQ. CDR3 size: 16 residues. This CDR3 reads CASSRTSGGAVGELFF. The CDR3 DNA follows: TGCGCCAGCAGCAGGACTAGCGGGGGGGCCGTCGGGGAGCTGTTTTTT.

The chain uses TRBV2 and TRBJ2-1; 8 bases map to TRBD1. CDR1 and CDR2 (germline): SNHLY, FYNNEI. The CDR3 covers 15 residues. J lost 5 bases, V lost 3 bases, and 6 bases had no gene match. The CDR3 region is CASSEGQVGDNEQFF. The CDR3 nucleotides read TGTGCCAGCAGTGAGGGACAGGTTGGAGACAATGAGCAGTTCTTC.

This clone came up once. The chain couples TRBV30 to TRBJ1-1; 7 nucleotides line up with TRBD1. This CDR3 comprises 13 residues. After removal of 5 bases from V and 4 bases from J, the junction contained 7 bases not matched to a gene. The germline CDR1 and CDR2 sequences are GTSNPN and SVGIG (reference sequence). The CDR3 nucleotides read TGTGCCTGGTTAATCAGGGGGATCACTGAAGCTTTCTTT. This codes for CAWLIRGITEAFF.

The chain joins TRBV3-1 (or the pseudogene TRBV3-2) to TRBJ1-4; 8 positions match TRBD1. V shed 1 base, J shed 6 bases, and the junction held 7 bases outside the gene matches. CDR1 and CDR2 (germline): LGHDT, YNNKEL (reference sequence). This CDR3 spans 16 amino acids. The CDR3 bases are TGTGCCAGCAGCCAAGGGACAGGGCCCTTCGATGAAAAACTGTTTTTT. Its translation is CASSQGTGPFDEKLFF.

This clone was seen only once. The CDR3 region is CASSFQQGWVTEAFF. For the CDR3, the DNA is TGTGCCAGCAGCTTCCAACAGGGATGGGTGACTGAAGCTTTCTTT. The chain uses TRBV7-8 and TRBJ1-1; tentative D call: TRBD1 (6 bases). The CDR3 is made up of 15 amino acids. With 3 bases removed from V and 5 bases from J, the gap between germline ends came to 16 bases. CDR1 is SGHVS, CDR2 FQNEAQ, per germline.

V usage is TRBV7-9 and J usage is TRBJ2-7, with D perhaps TRBD1 (5 bases). This CDR3 has 12 amino acids. With 1 base removed from V and 5 bases from J, the gap between germline ends came to 6 bases. Per germline, CDR1 SEHNR and CDR2 FQNEAQ (reference sequence). The CDR3 coding sequence is TGTGCCAGCAGCTTAGTAGGGGACGAGCAGTACTTC. This gives the protein CASSLVGDEQYF.

The chain uses TRBV7-2 and TRBJ1-2; 8 bases match TRBD1. V trimming: 2 bases; J trimming: 7 bases; junction bases outside the gene matches: 3. Germline V gene data show CDR1 as SGHTA and CDR2 as FQGNSA. CDR3 size: 13 residues. The CDR3 region is CASSLQGASGYTF. CDR3 nucleotide sequence: TGTGCCAGCAGCTTACAGGGGGCAAGTGGCTACACCTTC.

The sample holds one count of this clone. The chain uses TRBV12-5 and TRBJ2-2; 14 nucleotides align to TRBD2. CDR3 length equals 17 residues. J gave up 6 bases and V 3 bases, and 6 bases lay outside the gene matches. Germline V CDR1 and CDR2: LGHNT, FRNRAP. CDR3 amino acids: CASGFQGTSGGAGELFF. DNA of the CDR3: TGTGCTAGTGGTTTTCAGGGGACTAGCGGGGGTGCCGGGGAGCTGTTTTTT.

The chain recombines TRBV27 with TRBJ2-1; weak D call: TRBD2 (6 bases). V lost 5 bases and J 15 bases, leaving 29 bases between the germline ends. Germline CDR1 and CDR2: MNHEY and SMNVEV (reference sequence). The CDR3 has 16 residues. The CDR3 bases are TGTGCCAGCAGTCTGTCCGGAGGGCCCCTCAACCCTGGGATGTTCTTC. Translating gives CASSLSGGPLNPGMFF.

The V and J genes are TRBV9 and TRBJ2-1, with a possible D match to TRBD2 (5 bases). CDR1 SGDLS and CDR2 YYNGEE come from the germline V gene. Trimming removed 6 bases from V and 6 bases from J, with 13 bases in between. The CDR3 length is 13 residues. CDR3 bases: TGTGCCAGCACCGGGATCCAAAGCAATGAGCAGTTCTTC. Residues: CASTGIQSNEQFF.

This clone was seen only a few times. The gene calls are TRBV12-3 or TRBV12-4 and TRBJ1-2; D not resolved. This CDR3 is 13 amino acids long. V shed 1 base and J shed 4 bases, with 7 bases lying between them. The CDR3 nucleotides are TGTGCCAGCAGTTTAGTCACGGGCTATGGCTACACCTTC. Translated, it gives CASSLVTGYGYTF.

In this sample, this clone turned up a few times. The chain combines TRBV27 with TRBJ1-2; D perhaps matches TRBD1 (6 bases). Trimming left V 5 bases short and J 6 bases short, with 16 bases between. Germline loops: CDR1 MNHEY, CDR2 SMNVEV (reference sequence). The CDR3 is made up of 14 amino acids. CDR3 bases: TGTGCCAGCAGTGCACAGGGTTTCTTCGATGGCTACACCTTC. It codes for CASSAQGFFDGYTF.

This clone was detected only once. The chain combines TRBV23-1 with TRBJ1-4; the D gene is possibly TRBD1 (6 bases). TRBV23-1 is classed as an ORF, of uncertain function. V was trimmed by 0 bases and J by 7 bases, leaving 21 bases between them. The CDR3 consists of 18 residues. CDR3 amino acids: CASSQSLGQLFDGEKLFF. CDR3 nucleotides: TGCGCCAGCAGTCAATCTCTGGGACAATTATTTGATGGTGAAAAACTGTTTTTT.

This clone was recorded once. The chain uses TRBV7-9 and TRBJ1-5; TRBD1 agrees at 7 bases. This CDR3 has 13 residues. In germline, CDR1 is SEHNR, CDR2 FQNEAQ (reference sequence). V gave up 5 bases and J gave up 6 bases; unmatched junction bases: 4. This CDR3 reads CASSRGGGQPQHF. CDR3 DNA sequence: TGTGCCAGCAGCCGAGGGGGCGGTCAGCCCCAGCATTTT.

The rearrangement uses TRBV2 and TRBJ1-6; 10 nucleotides agree with TRBD1. Germline CDR1 reads SNHLY; CDR2 reads FYNNEI. The CDR3 consists of 16 residues. Trimming removed 6 bases from V and 1 base from J; junction bases left unmatched: 3. The CDR3 here is CASRGQGLSYNSPLHF. The CDR3 region has the DNA TGTGCCAGCAGGGGACAGGGGTTGTCCTATAATTCACCCCTCCACTTT.

A few counts support this clone. The CDR3 nucleotides are TGCGCCAGCAGCGGCGGACAGGCTGGAAACACCATATATTTT. Translating gives CASSGGQAGNTIYF. The chain has TRBV5-1 and TRBJ1-3; 7 bases match TRBD1. The V gene end was trimmed by 4 bases and the J gene end by 2 bases; junction bases not matched to a gene: 3. The CDR3 sequence is 14 residues long. The germline V gene has CDR1 SGHRS and CDR2 YFSETQ.

This clone has a single count. This chain uses TRBV12-3 or TRBV12-4 with TRBJ2-3, with TRBD2 identical over 8 bases. This CDR3 is built from 13 residues. Trimming at V came to 8 bases and at J to 1 base, leaving 2 bases not matched to a gene. CDR3 protein: CASRGGGTDTQYF. CDR3 coding DNA: TGTGCCAGCCGGGGGGGAGGCACAGATACGCAGTATTTT.

The V gene is TRBV9, the J gene TRBJ1-6; D gene unclear. The germline V gene encodes CDR1 SGDLS and CDR2 YYNGEE. The V end was cut by 1 base, the J end by 7 bases, with 9 bases between. This CDR3 has 14 residues. This CDR3 reads CASSVRTENSPLHF. CDR3 bases: TGTGCCAGCAGCGTAAGAACAGAAAATTCACCCCTCCACTTT.

This clone was seen more than once but under ten times. The rearrangement links TRBV6-5 to TRBJ2-5; TRBD1 matches at 8 bases. Germline CDR1 MNHEY, CDR2 SVGAGI. CDR3 length: 15 amino acids. With 6 bases clipped from V and 4 bases from J, the junction kept 10 bases outside the gene matches. CDR3 bases: TGTGCCAGCAGACGACTCCAGGGGGCGGGAGAGACCCAGTACTTC. Its protein is CASRRLQGAGETQYF.

The chain recombines TRBV6-5 with TRBJ1-1; D gene uncertain. This CDR3 is 12 amino acids long. Trimming stripped 4 bases from V and 1 base from J, with 4 bases between. CDR1 MNHEY and CDR2 SVGAGI come from the germline V gene. CDR3 DNA sequence: TGTGCCAGCAGTTCACAGAACACTGAAGCTTTCTTT. This gives the protein CASSSQNTEAFF.

The genes are TRBV14 and TRBJ2-2; D is perhaps TRBD2 (6 bases). The CDR3 consists of 18 residues. The V and J ends lost 2 bases and 6 bases respectively, with 22 bases between them. CDR1 and CDR2 (germline): SGHDN, FVKESK. CDR3 coding DNA: TGTGCCAGCAGCCAAATAAAATATACGGGAGTTAGCGCCGGGGAGCTGTTTTTT. Translated, it gives CASSQIKYTGVSAGELFF.